The 15 T cell receptor beta chains listed next were all sequenced from one sample in a study of shared clonotypes between healthy human individuals. Naive CD8 isolation took CD45RO-negative cells positively selected for CCR7 and excluded terminally differentiated effector memory CD45RA+ cells. Here immunoSEQ multiplex PCR was the method, and the copy in TCRdb shows in-frame clones only, minus some. The sample records roughly 2.1 million clones, roughly 91% being singletons. The specimen sequenced was naive CD8+ T cells from PBMCs. The receptors were sampled from a young man in good health. Some clones in this sample may be carry-over from other donors' samples.

A few counts support this clone. V gene TRBV19 combines with J gene TRBJ1-4; D is undetermined. Trimming removed 5 bases at V and 2 bases at J, with 9 bases between. The CDR3 contains 14 residues. In germline, CDR1 is LNHDA, CDR2 SQIVND (reference sequence). Here the CDR3 DNA reads TGTGCCAGTAGTGTTTGGAACACTAATGAAAAACTGTTTTTT. Its protein product is CASSVWNTNEKLFF.

This clone was seen just once. This specimen includes other DNA sequences encoding the same CDR3. The rearrangement links TRBV9 to TRBJ1-3, with D perhaps TRBD1 (5 bases). The germline gives CDR1 SGDLS, CDR2 YYNGEE. The CDR3 has 14 residues. The germline V and J ends were trimmed by 7 bases and 1 base, with 12 bases remaining between them. CDR3: CASSLWGSGNTIYF. CDR3 sequence (DNA): TGTGCCAGCTCTTTGTGGGGGTCTGGAAACACCATATATTTT.

V and J are TRBV5-5 and TRBJ1-5; the D gene is possibly TRBD1 (6 bases). This CDR3 has 15 residues. Germline assignment: CDR1 SGHKS and CDR2 YYEKEE (reference sequence). V lost 0 bases and J 7 bases, leaving 14 bases between the germline ends. Here the CDR3 reads CASSLDQGYGQPQHF. CDR3 DNA: TGTGCCAGCAGCTTGGATCAGGGGTACGGACAGCCCCAGCATTTT.

The V call is TRBV11-3, the J call TRBJ2-1; 8 positions match TRBD2. There are 17 residues in the CDR3. The V segment lost 0 bases and the J segment 0 bases; nucleotides outside the gene matches: 4. Per the germline V gene, CDR1 is SGHNT and CDR2 is YENEEA. In nucleotides, the CDR3 is TGTGCCAGCAGCTTAGAAATAGCGGGAAGCTCCTACAATGAGCAGTTCTTC. This encodes CASSLEIAGSSYNEQFF.

A remark on this clone: The junction does not match germline at one end; this may be a read error. V usage is TRBV28 and J usage is TRBJ1-1; a weak D match, TRBD1 (6 bases). In germline, CDR1 is MDHEN, CDR2 SYDVKM. This CDR3 has 14 residues. The CDR3 bases are TGTGCCAGCAGTGTATGGGTCAGGGGAGAGGGAGCTTTCTTT. This encodes CASSVWVRGEGAFF.

This clone was picked up one time. The chain joins TRBV5-1 to TRBJ2-7; 10 bases agree with TRBD2. Germline assignment: CDR1 SGHRS and CDR2 YFSETQ. V dropped 0 bases and J dropped 4; count of bases not matched to a gene: 7. CDR3 length: 16 amino acids. The DNA for the CDR3 is TGCGCCAGCAGCTTGGGTGTGTCTAGCGGGAGTTACGAGCAGTACTTC. Translated, it gives CASSLGVSSGSYEQYF.

This clone showed up just once. In DNA form, the CDR3 reads TGCGCCAGCAGCCAACACGGGACGAGACAGGCCTTAGATGACTATGGCTACACCTTC. It translates to CASSQHGTRQALDDYGYTF. The genes are TRBV4-1 and TRBJ1-2, with TRBD1 as a possible D gene (6 bases). Trimming took off 2 bases at V and 3 bases at J, with 25 bases between the two ends. The CDR3 consists of 19 residues. Per the germline V gene, CDR1 is MGHRA and CDR2 is YSYEKL.

In this sample, this clone turned up a few times. This chain connects TRBV27 to TRBJ1-1; maybe TRBD1 (5 bases). Trimming pared 5 bases from V and 4 bases from J, leaving 11 bases between. The CDR3 consists of 13 residues. Germline V gene lookup returns CDR1 MNHEY and CDR2 SMNVEV (reference sequence). The CDR3 DNA reads TGTGCCAGCAGTGCTCAGGGCATCACTGAAGCTTTCTTT. Translating it yields CASSAQGITEAFF.

Here the CDR3 reads CASSYFPTEAFF. The CDR3 coding sequence is TGTGCCAGCAGCTACTTCCCCACTGAAGCTTTCTTT. The chain recombines TRBV7-9 with TRBJ1-1; D is ambiguous. This CDR3 is 12 amino acids long. Germline assignment: CDR1 SEHNR and CDR2 FQNEAQ (reference sequence). V was clipped by 4 bases and J by 4 bases, with 7 bases between them.

The chain recombines TRBV4-1 with TRBJ2-3; D is perhaps TRBD1 (6 bases). CDR3 length equals 15 residues. The germline CDR1 and CDR2 sequences are MGHRA and YSYEKL. V lost 5 bases and J lost 0, with 12 bases in between. This chain's CDR3 is CASSYGTPSTDTQYF. The CDR3 region has the DNA TGCGCCAGCAGCTACGGGACACCTAGCACAGATACGCAGTATTTT.

The rearrangement links TRBV10-3 to TRBJ2-1; D ambiguous. CDR1 and CDR2 (germline): ENHRY, SYGVKD. The CDR3 totals 14 residues. V dropped 4 bases and J dropped 8 bases, with 15 bases sitting between them. CDR3 DNA sequence: TGTGCCATCAGTGCACTCCGAAGACTCGATGAGCAGTTCTTC. Its protein product is CAISALRRLDEQFF.

The chain employs TRBV27 and TRBJ1-2, with D maybe TRBD1 (5 bases). V lost 3 bases to trimming and J lost 2 bases, with 10 bases between them. The germline gives CDR1 MNHEY, CDR2 SMNVEV (reference sequence). The CDR3 length is 14 residues. The chain's CDR3 is CASSLATGNYGYTF. CDR3 nucleotides: TGTGCCAGCAGTTTGGCTACAGGAAACTATGGCTACACCTTC.

The chain has TRBV7-8 and TRBJ1-5; 9 bases map to TRBD1. Looked up from germline, CDR1 is SGHVS and CDR2 is FQNEAQ. Germline trimming cut 5 bases from V and 4 bases from J; bases unmatched to any gene: 12. CDR3 length: 17 residues. Here the CDR3 reads CASSNLPDRGKNQPQHF. For the CDR3, the DNA is TGTGCCAGCAGCAACTTACCCGACAGGGGGAAGAATCAGCCCCAGCATTTT.

The V call is TRBV12-5, the J call TRBJ2-3, with 8 bases fitting TRBD2. V shed 5 bases and J 2 bases; nucleotides not matched to a gene: 12. Germline CDR1 reads LGHNT; CDR2 reads FRNRAP. The CDR3 covers 17 residues. CDR3: CASGALAAPGVTDTQYF. The CDR3 DNA reads as TGTGCTAGTGGTGCACTAGCGGCCCCAGGGGTCACAGATACGCAGTATTTT.

In its sample, this clone was seen once. The chain links TRBV11-2 to TRBJ2-1, with TRBD1 identical over 10 bases. The CDR3 sequence is 15 residues long. V gave up 4 bases and J gave up 3 bases; unmatched junction bases: 3. Germline CDR1 and CDR2: SGHAT and FQNNGV. CDR3: CASSSRDRGYNEQFF. The CDR3 region has the DNA TGTGCCAGCAGCTCGCGGGACAGGGGCTACAATGAGCAGTTCTTC. Complete variable domain (other parts from reference TRBV11-2 and TRBJ2-1): EAGVAQSPRYKIIEKRQSVAFWCNPISGHATLYWYQQILGQGPKLLIQFQNNGVVDDSQLPKDRFSAERLKGVDSTLKIQPAKLEDSAVYLCASSSRDRGYNEQFFGPGTRLTVL.